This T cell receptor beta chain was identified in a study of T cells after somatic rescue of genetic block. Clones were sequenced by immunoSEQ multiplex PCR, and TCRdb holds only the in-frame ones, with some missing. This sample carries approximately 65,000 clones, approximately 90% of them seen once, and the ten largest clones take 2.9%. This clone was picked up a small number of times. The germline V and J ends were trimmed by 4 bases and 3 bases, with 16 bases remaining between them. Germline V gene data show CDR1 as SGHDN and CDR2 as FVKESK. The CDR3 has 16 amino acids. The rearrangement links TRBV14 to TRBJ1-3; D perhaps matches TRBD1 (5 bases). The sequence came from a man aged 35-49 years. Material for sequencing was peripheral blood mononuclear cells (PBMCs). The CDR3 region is CASSPMGVGLGNTIYF. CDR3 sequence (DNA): TGTGCCAGCAGCCCCATGGGTGTGGGGCTTGGAAACACCATATATTTT.